These T cell receptor beta chains were read from a single sample in a study of OX40 agonist ivuxolimab in advanced cancers. This table comes from immunoSEQ multiplex PCR, and its TCRdb copy is limited to in-frame clones, with some not included. Here the sample spans about 73,000 clones, roughly 90% being singletons. The material was CD4+ or CD8+ T cells sorted from blood, obtained in a trial of the OX40 agonist ivuxolimab. Receptors were obtained from an adult with an advanced solid tumor such as melanoma, head and neck, liver or kidney cancer. The CDR3 runs from the conserved cysteine through the conserved F or W. D genes are given only for firm matches. The size field is filled for only some rows; it gives once, few, many or a size class.

size	D	length	V	J	CDR3	DNA
.	TRBD1	14	TRBV2	TRBJ1-5	CASRTGGDGQPQHF	TGTGCCAGCAGGACAGGGGGCGATGGTCAGCCCCAGCATTTT
few	.	16	TRBV21-1	TRBJ2-7	CASSKGIAGDHYEQYF	TGTGCCAGCAGCAAAGGGATAGCGGGAGACCACTACGAGCAGTACTTC
.	.	13	TRBV5-1	TRBJ2-3	CASSGTSTDTQYF	TGCGCCAGCAGCGGGACTAGCACAGATACGCAGTATTTT
.	.	14	TRBV15	TRBJ1-5	CATSRAKGGQPQHF	TGTGCCACCAGCAGAGCCAAGGGGGGTCAGCCCCAGCATTTT
once	.	16	TRBV5-4	TRBJ1-2	CASSYKPGRTNYGYTF	TGTGCCAGCAGTTACAAGCCGGGAAGAACTAACTATGGCTACACCTTC
.	TRBD1	15	TRBV10-3	TRBJ1-1	CAISDQDRENTEAFF	TGTGCCATCAGTGACCAAGACAGGGAGAACACTGAAGCTTTCTTT
.	TRBD1	14	TRBV11-2	TRBJ2-7	CASSKGTGPYEQYF	TGTGCCAGCAGCAAAGGGACAGGTCCCTACGAGCAGTACTTC
once	TRBD1	16	TRBV7-9	TRBJ2-2	CASSPPGQANTGELFF	TGTGCCAGCAGCCCACCGGGACAGGCGAACACCGGGGAGCTGTTTTTT
.	TRBD2	16	TRBV11-2	TRBJ2-1	CASSPPGLAGGNEQFF	TGTGCCAGCAGCCCGCCTGGACTAGCGGGGGGTAATGAGCAGTTCTTC
.	.	14	TRBV15	TRBJ2-2	CATSRSPNTGELFF	TGTGCCACCAGCCGTAGCCCTAACACCGGGGAGCTGTTTTTT
.	TRBD2	15	TRBV9	TRBJ2-1	CASSAASGRAYEQFF	TGTGCCAGCAGCGCCGCTAGCGGGAGGGCCTATGAGCAGTTCTTC